A single count supports the clone carrying this T cell receptor (beta chain). This entry comes from a study of immune evolution from preneoplasia to lung adenocarcinoma. The CDR3 totals 13 residues. Germline V gives CDR1 MNHEY, CDR2 SMNVEV (reference sequence). Between the trimmed V and J ends, which lost 6 bases and 3 bases, there was a span of 12 bases. H&E slides confirmed each diagnosis, reviewed by two pathologists independently. Method: immunoSEQ multiplex PCR; TCRdb's copy keeps in-frame clones and lacks some. The sample lists tens of thousands of clones, roughly 80% occurring once. Sequencing was carried out using FFPE invasive lung adenocarcinoma tissue. This receptor was obtained from a person between 55 and 70 years old with lung adenocarcinoma. The J gene is TRBJ2-7, the V gene TRBV27, with a tentative D call TRBD2 (5 bases). The CDR3 protein is CASSSRDDYEQYF. CDR3 DNA sequence: TGTGCCAGCAGCTCCCGGGATGACTACGAGCAGTACTTC.